These 25 T cell receptor beta chains came from one sample sequenced in a study of PD-1 blockade in classical Hodgkin lymphoma. Relapse was seen in all patients after autologous stem cell transplantation, and brentuximab vedotin exposure was variable. The table came from immunoSEQ multiplex PCR; TCRdb's copy has only in-frame clones and leaves some out. The sample yields some 96,000 clones, approximately 80% seen once. Specimen: peripheral blood mononuclear cells (PBMCs), collected at baseline. The receptors originated from a human donor with classical Hodgkin lymphoma.

The CDR3 DNA is TGCGCCAGCAGCTTTGGTAGCGGGGGAACCTACGAGCAGTACTTC. Encoded protein: CASSFGSGGTYEQYF. The rearrangement uses TRBV5-1 and TRBJ2-7; 9 nucleotides line up with TRBD2. V lost 2 bases to trimming and J lost 2 bases; unmatched junction nucleotides: 5. The CDR3 sequence is 15 residues long. CDR1 SGHRS and CDR2 YFSETQ come from the germline V gene.

The rearrangement uses TRBV7-2 and TRBJ1-3, with D hard to call. Trimming cost V 1 base and J 0 bases, with 10 bases left between them. The CDR3 loop spans 16 amino acids. Germline V lookup: CDR1 SGHTA, CDR2 FQGNSA. CDR3 DNA: TGTGCCAGCAGCTTAGGGAGGAGAAACTCTGGAAACACCATATATTTT. This translates into CASSLGRRNSGNTIYF.

The V call is TRBV7-2, the J call TRBJ2-3; tentatively, D is TRBD1 (5 bases). Germline values: CDR1 SGHTA, CDR2 FQGNSA. The CDR3 loop spans 16 amino acids. Deletions cut 5 bases from V and 7 bases from J, with 22 bases between. The CDR3 DNA is TGTGCCAGCAGCGCCACAGGCGGACCGCTAAGGCATACGCAGTATTTT. This translates into CASSATGGPLRHTQYF.

V is TRBV6-5 and J is TRBJ2-2; no clear D gene. Germline V gene lookup returns CDR1 MNHEY and CDR2 SVGAGI. Trimming pared 6 bases from V and 5 bases from J, leaving 7 bases between. This CDR3 comprises 12 residues. CDR3 sequence: CASSLKTGELFF. CDR3 sequence (DNA): TGTGCCAGCAGCCTTAAAACCGGGGAGCTGTTTTTT.

This chain uses TRBV18 with TRBJ2-2, with TRBD1 as a possible D gene (6 bases). The CDR3 has 17 amino acids. From germline, CDR1 is KGHSH and CDR2 LQKENI. With 3 bases removed from V and 4 bases from J, the gap between germline ends came to 18 bases. This chain's CDR3 is CASSPLPIGQSTGELFF. The CDR3 coding sequence is TGTGCCAGCTCACCGCTACCAATCGGACAGAGCACCGGGGAGCTGTTTTTT.

The gene calls are TRBV28 and TRBJ2-3, with unresolved D. The CDR3 consists of 16 residues. V gave up 4 bases and J gave up 4 bases, with 18 bases separating them. Germline V gene sequence: CDR1 MDHEN, CDR2 SYDVKM. The CDR3 reads CASSYLAGKAADTQYF. CDR3 bases: TGTGCCAGCAGTTATTTAGCAGGAAAGGCCGCAGATACGCAGTATTTT.

V and J are TRBV19 and TRBJ1-1; possible D gene TRBD1, 6 bases. CDR1 is LNHDA, CDR2 SQIVND, per germline (reference sequence). Between the trimmed V and J ends, which lost 3 bases and 1 base, there was a span of 12 bases. This CDR3 contains 15 residues. The CDR3 sequence is CASSIVGGANTEAFF. CDR3 nucleotide sequence: TGTGCCAGTAGTATTGTCGGGGGCGCGAACACTGAAGCTTTCTTT.

This chain joins TRBV19 and TRBJ2-7; 9 positions agree with TRBD1. The CDR3 length is 14 residues. J lost 4 bases, V lost 1 base, and 2 bases had no gene match. Per the germline V gene, CDR1 is LNHDA and CDR2 is SQIVND (reference sequence). The CDR3 nucleotides read TGTGCCAGTAGTATAGGGACAGGGGAATACGAGCAGTACTTC. This sequence encodes CASSIGTGEYEQYF. Complete variable domain (other parts from reference TRBV19 and TRBJ2-7): DGGITQSPKYLFRKEGQNVTLSCEQNLNHDAMYWYRQDPGQGLRLIYYSQIVNDFQKGDIAEGYSVSREKKESFPLTVTSAQKNPTAFYLCASSIGTGEYEQYFGPGTRLTVT.

This chain uses TRBV19 with TRBJ2-7; D is unclear. The CDR3 has 11 residues. V was clipped by 6 bases and J by 3 bases, with 6 bases between them. Looked up from germline, CDR1 is LNHDA and CDR2 is SQIVND (reference sequence). The CDR3 DNA reads as TGTGCCAGTAGCCGAGACTACGAGCAGTACTTC. Amino acids: CASSRDYEQYF.

DNA for the CDR3: TGTGCCAGTAGTTTCCCCGGGACAACTCTTAGCAATCAGCCCCAGCATTTT. This encodes CASSFPGTTLSNQPQHF. The chain uses TRBV19 and TRBJ1-5; D may be TRBD1 (6 bases). From germline, CDR1 is LNHDA and CDR2 SQIVND (reference sequence). The CDR3 consists of 17 residues. V lost 5 bases, J lost 0 bases, and 17 bases lay in between. The whole variable domain, filled in from reference TRBV19 and TRBJ1-5, reads DGGITQSPKYLFRKEGQNVTLSCEQNLNHDAMYWYRQDPGQGLRLIYYSQIVNDFQKGDIAEGYSVSREKKESFPLTVTSAQKNPTAFYLCASSFPGTTLSNQPQHFGDGTRLSIL.

The CDR3 region is CASSSQSSYNEQFF. The CDR3 DNA sequence: TGTGCCAGCAGTAGCCAAAGCTCCTACAATGAGCAGTTCTTC. V and J are TRBV28 and TRBJ2-1; no definite D call. The CDR3 is 14 amino acids. The V gene's germline CDR1 is MDHEN and CDR2 SYDVKM. With 5 bases removed from V and 0 bases from J, the gap between germline ends came to 8 bases.

The rearrangement uses TRBV7-2 and TRBJ2-1, with unresolved D. This CDR3 is 15 amino acids long. CDR1 SGHTA and CDR2 FQGNSA come from the germline V gene. Trimming removed 5 bases from V and 8 bases from J, with 19 bases in between. The CDR3 loop is CASSPPGLVLYEQFF. The CDR3 DNA follows: TGTGCCAGCAGCCCCCCCGGGCTGGTTCTGTATGAGCAGTTCTTC.

CDR3 nucleotide sequence: TGTGCCAGCAGCGTGAGCGTTCCCAACTATGGCTACACCTTC. As protein: CASSVSVPNYGYTF. The chain uses TRBV7-9 and TRBJ1-2; D ambiguous. Deletions cut 5 bases from V and 2 bases from J, with 12 bases between. The germline V gene encodes CDR1 SEHNR and CDR2 FQNEAQ (reference sequence). CDR3 length: 14 residues.

This clone was counted a single time. The chain has TRBV5-1 and TRBJ1-4; no firm D call. CDR1 and CDR2 (germline): SGHRS, YFSETQ. Trimming stripped 4 bases from V and 6 bases from J, with 13 bases between. The CDR3 totals 14 residues. The CDR3 DNA follows: TGCGCCAGCAGCGATCGGAGGTCGGATGAAAAACTGTTTTTT. Translation: CASSDRRSDEKLFF.

The chain couples TRBV7-2 to TRBJ1-1; 7 bases are a match to TRBD1. In germline, CDR1 is SGHTA, CDR2 FQGNSA. The V gene end was trimmed by 4 bases and the J gene end by 4 bases; junction bases not matched to a gene: 9. The CDR3 length is 15 residues. As DNA, the CDR3 is TGTGCCAGCAGCTACGACAGGGCCCGAATCACTGAAGCTTTCTTT. Residues: CASSYDRARITEAFF.

This chain connects TRBV15 to TRBJ1-5; possible D gene TRBD1, 5 bases. The V end lost 4 bases, the J end lost 11 bases, and 21 bases lay between the germline ends. Germline V gene data show CDR1 as LNHNV and CDR2 as YYDKDF (reference sequence). The CDR3 runs to 15 residues. The chain's CDR3 is CATSKGYDGLQAQHF. DNA for the CDR3: TGTGCCACCAGCAAGGGATATGACGGGCTACAGGCCCAGCATTTT.

V is TRBV9 and J is TRBJ1-1, with D uncertain. V was pared by 0 bases and J by 5 bases, with 8 bases between. The CDR3 spans 13 residues. Per germline, CDR1 SGDLS and CDR2 YYNGEE. In nucleotides, the CDR3 is TGTGCCAGCAGCGTAGCCCCCAGGACTGAAGCTTTCTTT. Protein: CASSVAPRTEAFF.

This clone has just a few counts. The chain links TRBV6-1 to TRBJ2-2; D assignment may be TRBD1 or TRBD2 (6 bases each). CDR3 size: 15 residues. Germline CDR1 is MNHNS and CDR2 is SASEGT. The germline V and J ends were trimmed by 6 bases and 4 bases, with 15 bases remaining between them. CDR3 sequence (DNA): TGTGCCAGCAGACTAGGGGGGACTTCCACCGGGGAGCTGTTTTTT. Translation gives CASRLGGTSTGELFF.

The V call is TRBV4-1, the J call TRBJ2-7; D may correspond to TRBD1 or TRBD2 (5 bases each). V was cut by 4 bases and J by 4 bases, with 20 bases left in between. The CDR3 sequence is 16 residues long. CDR1 is MGHRA, CDR2 YSYEKL, per germline. CDR3 sequence: CASSPAVVGGVYEQYF. CDR3 sequence (DNA): TGCGCCAGCAGCCCGGCCGTCGTTGGGGGTGTGTACGAGCAGTACTTC.

This chain links TRBV28 with TRBJ1-3, with D possibly being TRBD1 (5 bases). The ends were cut back, 5 bases at V and 1 base at J, with 18 bases in the middle. The CDR3 runs 17 residues. CDR1 and CDR2 (germline): MDHEN, SYDVKM. The CDR3 spells CASSPRAPGSSGNTIYF. In DNA, the CDR3 is TGTGCCAGCAGTCCGCGGGCCCCAGGGTCGTCTGGAAACACCATATATTTT. Based on the CDR3 plus reference TRBV28 and TRBJ1-3, the full variable domain is DVKVTQSSRYLVKRTGEKVFLECVQDMDHENMFWYRQDPGLGLRLIYFSYDVKMKEKGDIPEGYSVSREKKERFSLILESASTNQTSMYLCASSPRAPGSSGNTIYFGEGSWLTVV.

DNA of the CDR3: TGTGCCAGCAGCTTGGGGTCGCTGAGCTCCTACGAGCAGTACTTC. This translates into CASSLGSLSSYEQYF. J is TRBJ2-7 and V is TRBV5-4; D is unresolved. There are 15 residues in the CDR3. V was shortened by 0 bases and J by 0 bases, with 10 bases between the two germline ends. Looked up from germline, CDR1 is SGHNT and CDR2 is YYREEE (reference sequence).

The chain carries TRBV30 and TRBJ2-1; TRBD2 matches 11 bases. From germline, CDR1 is GTSNPN and CDR2 SVGIG (reference sequence). V lost 2 bases to trimming and J lost 3 bases; unmatched junction nucleotides: 3. The CDR3 consists of 15 residues. The CDR3 reads CAWSLGLAGYNEQFF. CDR3 DNA sequence: TGTGCCTGGAGTTTAGGACTAGCGGGCTACAATGAGCAGTTCTTC.

The V gene is TRBV19, the J gene TRBJ1-3, with D unclear. Germline CDR1 LNHDA, CDR2 SQIVND (reference sequence). This CDR3 region has 13 residues. V lost 10 bases and J lost 4, with 14 bases in between. CDR3 in DNA: TGTGCCACCGGTGGGGTTGGCGGAAACACCATATATTTT. Translated, it gives CATGGVGGNTIYF.

The chain employs TRBV11-2 and TRBJ2-7; D is perhaps TRBD2 (6 bases). Germline assignment: CDR1 SGHAT and CDR2 FQNNGV. CDR3 length equals 17 residues. Trimming left V 1 base short and J 2 bases short, with 18 bases between. CDR3 residues: CASSLVGSGYRPYEQYF. CDR3 bases: TGTGCCAGCAGCTTAGTTGGTAGCGGATACCGGCCCTACGAGCAGTACTTC.

The chain has TRBV5-1 and TRBJ1-2, with D possibly matching TRBD1 (6 bases). Germline V gene sequence: CDR1 SGHRS, CDR2 YFSETQ. Trimming took off 2 bases at V and 3 bases at J, with 11 bases between the two ends. The CDR3 is made up of 14 amino acids. For the CDR3, the DNA is TGCGCCAGCAGCTTTTCAGGGGCCGACTATGGCTACACCTTC. Protein: CASSFSGADYGYTF.